This entry lists 14 T cell receptor beta chains sequenced from one sample in a study of T cells in Graves' hyperthyroidism and ophthalmopathy. TCR beta CDR3 regions were amplified from RNA. Initially, a first-round RT-PCR of the TCR CDR3 employed the HTBI primer set. TCRdb fed the multiplex PCR reads into MiXCR, producing one record per CDR3 protein. The sample yields 540,000 or so distinct CDR3 sequences, about a sixth seen once. Material for sequencing was blood. The receptors here all came from a woman in her 30s with Graves' hyperthyroidism.

This clonotype was seen many times. The V gene is TRBV5-1, the J gene TRBJ2-2, with TRBD1 matching 7 bases. Losses at the gene ends were 0 bases for V and 5 bases for J; bases not matched to a gene: 4. CDR1 and CDR2 from the germline V gene are SGHRS and YFSETQ. The CDR3 is 15 amino acids. CDR3 in DNA: TGCGCCAGCAGCTTGGGCCCAGGGGGAACCGGGGAGCTGTTTTTT. Translated, it gives CASSLGPGGTGELFF. The full variable domain, in which reference TRBV5-1 and TRBJ2-2 provide the parts outside the CDR3, is KAGVTQTPRYLIKTRGQQVTLSCSPISGHRSVSWYQQTPGQGLQFLFEYFSETQRNKGNFPGRFSGRQFSNSRSEMNVSTLELGDSALYLCASSLGPGGTGELFFGEGSRLTVL.

This clonotype has at least ten counts. The rearrangement uses TRBV7-2 and TRBJ2-7, with 9 bases fitting TRBD1. CDR1 is SGHTA and CDR2 is FQGNSA in the germline V gene. The CDR3 is 13 amino acids. With V trimmed by 5 bases and J by 3 bases, 2 bases remained unmatched. The CDR3 coding sequence is TGTGCCAGCAGCATGACAGGGGGCTACGAGCAGTACTTC. It is translated as CASSMTGGYEQYF.

This sequence joins TRBV19 and TRBJ1-1; no firm D call. This CDR3 has 16 residues. Germline CDR1 LNHDA, CDR2 SQIVND (reference sequence). Trimming left V 3 bases short and J 0 bases short, with 14 bases between. CDR3 sequence (DNA): TGTGCCAGTAGTATTGACCCGCGGTTCCTGAACACTGAAGCTTTCTTT. As protein: CASSIDPRFLNTEAFF.

This chain uses TRBV18 with TRBJ1-6, with no clear D. V was cut by 8 bases and J by 5 bases, with 13 bases left in between. Germline CDR1 and CDR2: KGHSH and LQKENI. The CDR3 extends over 14 amino acids. The CDR3 region has the DNA TGTGCCAGCCGATCCGTTGGGGATAATTCACCCCTCCACTTT. Encoded protein: CASRSVGDNSPLHF.

This clonotype was counted between two and nine times. The J gene is TRBJ2-1, the V gene TRBV7-9; 7 bases match TRBD2. From germline, CDR1 is SEHNR and CDR2 FQNEAQ (reference sequence). There are 17 residues in the CDR3. V was clipped by 5 bases and J by 0 bases; unmatched bases: 10. CDR3 amino acids: CASSQGGSGSSYNEQFF. The CDR3 DNA reads TGTGCCAGCAGCCAAGGCGGGAGCGGAAGCTCCTACAATGAGCAGTTCTTC.

In its sample, this clonotype was seen many times. The genes are TRBV6-1 and TRBJ1-1, with a tentative D call TRBD1 (5 bases). Trimming removed 5 bases at V and 1 base at J, with 11 bases between. Germline CDR1 and CDR2: MNHNS and SASEGT. CDR3 length: 14 residues. The CDR3 spells CASSLITGNTEAFF. The CDR3 DNA reads TGTGCCAGCAGTTTGATAACAGGGAACACTGAAGCTTTCTTT.

The table lists this clonotype with a few counts. The junction departs from the called germline gene at one end, perhaps through a read error. V gene TRBV7-9 combines with J gene TRBJ2-1; 11 bases are shared with TRBD2. CDR3 length: 14 residues. Germline V gene data show CDR1 as SEHNR and CDR2 as FQNEAQ (reference sequence). The CDR3 loop is CVSSLGTSGNEQFF. DNA of the CDR3: TGTGTCAGCAGCCTAGGGACTAGCGGCAATGAGCAGTTCTTC.

In its sample, this clonotype was seen many times. The rearrangement uses TRBV3-1 and TRBJ1-2; no reliable D call. In germline, CDR1 is LGHDT, CDR2 YNNKEL (reference sequence). CDR3 length equals 11 residues. The V and J ends lost 1 base and 10 bases respectively, with 7 bases between them. CDR3 sequence (DNA): TGTGCCAGCAGCCAAGGCGCTAACTACACCTTC. It specifies CASSQGANYTF.

There are a few counts of this clonotype. The V call is TRBV13, the J call TRBJ1-1; 7 bases agree with TRBD1. V lost 5 bases, J lost 4 bases, and 7 bases stayed unmatched. The CDR3 contains 14 residues. The V gene's germline CDR1 is PRHDT and CDR2 FYEKMQ (reference sequence). CDR3 protein: CASSATGDSTEAFF. The CDR3 bases are TGTGCCAGCAGCGCCACAGGGGACAGCACTGAAGCTTTCTTT.

The rearrangement joins TRBV15 to TRBJ2-7; D assignment may be TRBD1 or TRBD2 (6 bases each). The CDR3 contains 17 residues. Trimming pared 0 bases from V and 0 bases from J, leaving 15 bases between. Germline V lookup: CDR1 LNHNV, CDR2 YYDKDF (reference sequence). The CDR3 reads CATSREGGTLSSYEQYF. In nucleotides, the CDR3 is TGTGCCACCAGCAGAGAGGGGGGCACCCTAAGCTCCTACGAGCAGTACTTC. Supplemented by reference TRBV15 and TRBJ2-7, the full variable domain reads DAMVIQNPRYQVTQFGKPVTLSCSQTLNHNVMYWYQQKSSQAPKLLFHYYDKDFNNEADTPDNFQSRRPNTSFCFLDIRSPGLGDTAMYLCATSREGGTLSSYEQYFGPGTRLTVT.

This clonotype was observed many times. The V and J genes are TRBV20-1 and TRBJ1-1; tentatively, D is TRBD1 (6 bases). V lost 3 bases and J 0 bases, leaving 8 bases between the germline ends. This CDR3 region has 13 residues. Per germline, CDR1 DFQATT and CDR2 SNEGSKA (reference sequence). The DNA for the CDR3 is TGCAGTGCTAGTTCAGGGGTGAACACTGAAGCTTTCTTT. It yields the protein CSASSGVNTEAFF.

V usage is TRBV9 and J usage is TRBJ1-1; possible D gene TRBD1, 6 bases. Between the trimmed V and J ends, which lost 4 bases and 9 bases, there was a span of 10 bases. The CDR3 loop spans 11 amino acids. CDR1 and CDR2 from the germline V gene are SGDLS and YYNGEE. The CDR3 reads CASSPQGQAFF. DNA for the CDR3: TGTGCCAGCAGCCCACAGGGACAAGCTTTCTTT. Full variable domain (outside the CDR3, taken from reference TRBV9 and TRBJ1-1): DSGVTQTPKHLITATGQRVTLRCSPRSGDLSVYWYQQSLDQGLQFLIQYYNGEERAKGNILERFSAQQFPDLHSELNLSSLELGDSALYFCASSPQGQAFFGQGTRLTVV.

V is TRBV20-1 and J is TRBJ1-2, with 12 positions matching TRBD1. CDR1 DFQATT and CDR2 SNEGSKA come from the germline V gene (reference sequence). The CDR3 sequence is 14 residues long. Unmatched junction bases numbered 7, after V lost 5 bases and J lost 6 bases. DNA of the CDR3: TGCAGTGCTGCCGGGACAGGGGGCGTAAATGGCTACACCTTC. It yields the protein CSAAGTGGVNGYTF.

This clonotype was observed a few times. The chain employs TRBV15 and TRBJ2-7; 8 positions agree with TRBD1. The V gene end was trimmed by 3 bases and the J gene end by 7 bases; junction bases not matched to a gene: 11. The CDR3 covers 15 residues. Germline-derived CDR1 and CDR2 are LNHNV and YYDKDF (reference sequence). The CDR3 DNA reads TGTGCCACCAGCAGGGACAGGGCCTACGTACAAGAGCAGTACTTC. Encoded protein: CATSRDRAYVQEQYF.